This T cell receptor beta chain was retrieved from a study of T cell responses to AZD1222 COVID-19 vaccine. General observations from the study: Across spike, vaccine-associated CD4 TCRs were found, dominant at 160-218 and 743-854.

Produced via immunoSEQ multiplex PCR; TCRdb's table is partial and in-frame only. Of about 93,000 clones listed, about 90% were seen once; the top ten hold about 3%. V was clipped by 4 bases and J by 8 bases, with 8 bases between them. The CDR3 consists of 12 residues. Germline CDR1 is LGHDT and CDR2 is YNNKEL (reference sequence). This clone has just one count. Antigen unknown. The chain employs TRBV3-1 (or the pseudogene TRBV3-2) and TRBJ1-4, with a possible D match to TRBD1 (5 bases). This specimen was peripheral blood, taken on day 0 of MenACWY control vaccination. The TCR sequence derives from an adult in good health. Here the CDR3 DNA reads TGTGCCAGCAGCCTGGGGACGGAAAAACTGTTTTTT. It translates to CASSLGTEKLFF.